Listed below are T cell receptor beta chains from one sample, sequenced in a study of human T cells and chemical hapten exposure. TCRdb reanalysed the RACE reads using MiXCR and keeps one entry per CDR3 protein. The sample shows about 47,000 distinct CDR3 sequences, about 4.1% of them seen only once. The sequenced material came from whole blood. The source is a human donor in good health. Some clones in this sample may be carry-over from other donors' samples. The conserved cysteine and the conserved F or W are not part of the CDR3 here.

V gene	CDR3 protein
TRBV28	ASSFGPGQRNSNQPQH
TRBV4-1	ASSQGSSSYNEQF
TRBV5-1	ASSNTGTQETQY
TRBV7-9	ASIDWGLAGGGGIAKNIQY
TRBV20-1	SARSSEGFNYGYT
TRBV11-2	ASSRIGLGDSALAGELF
TRBV10-1	ASARQGNTEAF
TRBV9	ASSEGLAGGIYEQY
TRBV12-3/TRBV12-4	ASRPRTARTDTQY
TRBV7-9	ASSTGANVLT
TRBV29-1	SVERKGNEQF
TRBV6-6	ASRPSLRGDTQY
TRBV6-2/TRBV6-3	ASRREVAGGNEQF
TRBV14	ASSRGFYEQY
TRBV24-1	ATSELAGGLRHEQF
TRBV20-1	SASRDVNTEAF
TRBV10-3	AISGGADTQY
TRBV28	ASSQSGQTDTQY
TRBV7-9	ASSSTVTSTYNEQF
TRBV5-4	ASSLGTGQPFYEQY
TRBV2	ASSDTGEQY
TRBV29-1	SVEDGNQPQH
TRBV7-2	ASSRRRGPNEQY
TRBV25-1	ASRAGGHYGYT
TRBV12-3/TRBV12-4	ASTTLGRTGELF
TRBV2	ASSESNYGYT
TRBV10-3	AISGDREHEQF
TRBV20-1	SAKRAGGTDTQY
TRBV5-5	ASSPGEASKETQY
TRBV21-1	ASSKGGQGWVSTDTQY
TRBV7-6	ASSLGQGRTDTQY
TRBV7-2	ASSRRGQASQETQY
TRBV3-1	ASSPHAGAGNEQF
TRBV7-9	ASSPYASGRAVSNEQF
TRBV28	ASSLGGLAYNEQF
TRBV6-5	ASSLTGTSPGELF
TRBV11-3	ASSLASGPSYEQY
TRBV30	AWSLAVISTDTQY
TRBV29-1	SVAGTDGYT
TRBV2	ASSGSLMGNEQF